Below are 8 T cell receptor beta chains sequenced from a single sample in a study of response to subunit inactivated influenza vaccine. TCRdb passed the RT-PCR reads through MiXCR, listing each CDR3 protein once. Of 700,000 to 900,000 distinct CDR3 sequences listed, approximately 22% are singletons. The specimen was PBMCs from blood, collected around 5 days after vaccination. The receptors derive from a man aged 45-65 years who received an inactivated influenza vaccine.

A few counts support this clonotype. This rearrangement joins TRBV20-1 to TRBJ2-2; the D gene is possibly TRBD2 (5 bases). The CDR3 covers 15 residues. The germline CDR1 and CDR2 sequences are DFQATT and SNEGSKA (reference sequence). Trimming shortened V by 0 bases and J by 2 bases, and 10 bases separated the two germline ends. CDR3 nucleotides: TGCAGTGCTAGAGAAAGTCGACTAAACACCGGGGAGCTGTTTTTT. Protein sequence: CSARESRLNTGELFF.

For this clonotype: The junction does not match germline at one end; this may be a read error. The chain uses TRBV28 and TRBJ2-7; TRBD1 might be the D (5 bases). Germline CDR1 reads MDHEN; CDR2 reads SYDVKM. The CDR3 length is 11 residues. The chain's CDR3 is CASSSMTVKNF. Written as DNA, the CDR3 is TGTGCCAGCAGTTCGATGACAGTGAAGAACTTC.

The chain couples TRBV28 to TRBJ2-3, with D perhaps matching TRBD2 (6 bases). The CDR3 extends over 13 amino acids. Trimming cost V 3 bases and J 9 bases, with 13 bases left between them. CDR1 is MDHEN and CDR2 is SYDVKM in the germline V gene. CDR3 sequence reads: CASSFLEGTTQYF. Written as DNA, the CDR3 is TGTGCCAGCAGTTTTTTGGAGGGGACGACGCAGTATTTT.

This clonotype occurred many times. The chain combines TRBV12-3 or TRBV12-4 with TRBJ2-1; TRBD1 matches at 8 bases. V gave up 5 bases and J gave up 15 bases; unmatched junction bases: 9. This CDR3 has 12 amino acids. CDR3 coding DNA: TGTGCCAGCAGTCCCGGGACAGGAGGACGGTTCTTC. Its translation: CASSPGTGGRFF.

The V and J genes are TRBV24-1 and TRBJ2-7; 8 bases fit TRBD1. The length of the CDR3 is 16 residues. V lost 3 bases and J lost 3; bases outside the gene matches: 9. The V gene's germline CDR1 is KGHDR and CDR2 SFDVKD. CDR3 loop: CATSDDPWTGNYEQYF. DNA for the CDR3: TGTGCCACCAGTGATGACCCATGGACAGGGAACTACGAGCAGTACTTC.

This clonotype came up a few times. The rearrangement joins TRBV9 to TRBJ1-5; the D gene is possibly TRBD1 (6 bases). The CDR3 runs to 14 residues. Trimming removed 3 bases at V and 7 bases at J, with 14 bases between. Germline V CDR1 and CDR2: SGDLS, YYNGEE. CDR3 DNA sequence: TGTGCCAGCAGCGCCGACAGGTACTCACAGCCCCAGCATTTT. Protein sequence: CASSADRYSQPQHF. The variable domain in full, with the rest retrieved from reference TRBV9 and TRBJ1-5, is DSGVTQTPKHLITATGQRVTLRCSPRSGDLSVYWYQQSLDQGLQFLIQYYNGEERAKGNILERFSAQQFPDLHSELNLSSLELGDSALYFCASSADRYSQPQHFGDGTRLSIL.

The J gene is TRBJ2-7, the V gene TRBV4-3; 10 bases fit TRBD2. Germline lookup yields CDR1 LGHNA and CDR2 YSLEER. V dropped 5 bases and J dropped 0; count of bases not matched to a gene: 4. The CDR3 is 15 residues long. CDR3 in amino acids: CASSKWTSGSYEQYF. The CDR3 nucleotides read TGCGCCAGCAGCAAGTGGACTAGCGGCTCCTACGAGCAGTACTTC.

J is TRBJ1-2 and V is TRBV5-1; 9 nucleotides agree with TRBD1. Germline CDR1 and CDR2: SGHRS and YFSETQ. Trimming removed 4 bases from V and 3 bases from J; junction bases left unmatched: 10. The CDR3 spans 16 residues. CDR3 sequence (DNA): TGCGCCAGCAGCCGTACACAGGGGGCCGGAGACTATGGCTACACCTTC. Protein product: CASSRTQGAGDYGYTF.